These 28 T cell receptor beta chains were sequenced from one sample in a study of blood T cell repertoires in COVID-19. The repertoire was sequenced with immunoSEQ multiplex PCR; TCRdb's copy has only in-frame clones and lacks some. The sample lists approximately 230,000 clones, about 85% seen once, with under 4% in the top ten. Source material: peripheral blood. These receptors all come from a man aged 18 to 29 with active or convalescent COVID-19.

The genes are TRBV9 and TRBJ2-3; 11 nucleotides agree with TRBD2. There are 16 residues in the CDR3. Trimming at V came to 3 bases and at J to 3 bases, leaving 6 bases not matched to a gene. Germline CDR1 SGDLS, CDR2 YYNGEE. In DNA, the CDR3 is TGTGCCAGCAGCGGGGGGGCTAGCGGGAGGACAGATACGCAGTATTTT. Encoded protein: CASSGGASGRTDTQYF.

The genes are TRBV11-3 and TRBJ2-1; a weak D match, TRBD2 (5 bases). Trimming removed 5 bases from V and 6 bases from J, with 11 bases in between. Per germline, CDR1 SGHNT and CDR2 YENEEA. CDR3 length equals 13 residues. The CDR3 nucleotides are TGTGCCAGCAGCCCTCCGGGAAGCAATGAGCAGTTCTTC. Translating it yields CASSPPGSNEQFF. Together with reference TRBV11-3 and TRBJ2-1, the CDR3 gives the full variable domain: EAGVVQSPRYKIIEKKQPVAFWCNPISGHNTLYWYLQNLGQGPELLIRYENEEAVDDSQLPKDRFSAERLKGVDSTLKIQPAELGDSAVYLCASSPPGSNEQFFGPGTRLTVL.

This rearrangement joins TRBV4-3 to TRBJ2-1; 11 bases align to TRBD2. CDR1 and CDR2 from the germline V gene are LGHNA and YSLEER. This CDR3 has 16 amino acids. J gave up 2 bases and V 2 bases, and 2 bases lay outside the gene matches. The CDR3 DNA sequence: TGCGCCAGCAGCCAAAGGACTAGCGGGCCCTACAATGAGCAGTTCTTC. It codes for CASSQRTSGPYNEQFF.

The chain is built from TRBV5-1 and TRBJ1-2; 9 nucleotides agree with TRBD1. The CDR3 is 15 amino acids. The V gene end was trimmed by 1 base and the J gene end by 5 bases; junction bases not matched to a gene: 6. In germline, CDR1 is SGHRS, CDR2 YFSETQ. CDR3 nucleotides: TGCGCCAGCAGCTTGTGGGACAGGGATGTATATGGCTACACCTTC. It specifies CASSLWDRDVYGYTF.

CDR3 in amino acids: CASSRPGGDTEAFF. Written as DNA, the CDR3 is TGTGCCAGCTCACGACCGGGGGGAGACACTGAAGCTTTCTTT. The rearrangement joins TRBV18 to TRBJ1-1; D is perhaps TRBD1 (5 bases). The CDR3 totals 14 residues. CDR1 and CDR2 from the germline V gene are KGHSH and LQKENI. The ends were cut back, 4 bases at V and 3 bases at J, with 12 bases in the middle.

The rearrangement links TRBV5-1 to TRBJ2-3, with 9 positions matching TRBD2. CDR3 size: 15 residues. Germline CDR1 and CDR2: SGHRS and YFSETQ. V trimming: 5 bases; J trimming: 2 bases; junction bases outside the gene matches: 6. CDR3 DNA: TGCGCCAGCAGGGAAGGCGGGGGGGCCACAGATACGCAGTATTTT. Protein product: CASREGGGATDTQYF.

This chain joins TRBV19 and TRBJ2-3; a possible D gene is TRBD2 (6 bases). Between the trimmed V and J ends, which lost 3 bases and 6 bases, there was a span of 19 bases. CDR3 size: 16 residues. Germline lookup yields CDR1 LNHDA and CDR2 SQIVND (reference sequence). This CDR3 reads CASSISVGGGQDTQYF. Written as DNA, the CDR3 is TGTGCCAGTAGTATCTCCGTGGGGGGTGGGCAGGATACGCAGTATTTT.

This clone has a single count. The chain couples TRBV4-2 to TRBJ1-6; D might be TRBD1 (5 bases). Germline V lookup: CDR1 LGHNA, CDR2 YNFKEQ. The CDR3 is made up of 20 amino acids. The V end lost 5 bases, the J end lost 9 bases, and 32 bases lay between the germline ends. In DNA, the CDR3 is TGTGCCAGCAGCTTAATATTCAAAGATGATAGGGGAGGGTTCGGTTCACCCCTCCACTTT. Its protein is CASSLIFKDDRGGFGSPLHF.

The chain carries TRBV27 and TRBJ1-2; D is possibly TRBD1 (5 bases). Trimming shortened V by 5 bases and J by 0 bases, and 22 bases separated the two germline ends. The CDR3 sequence is 18 residues long. Germline CDR1 MNHEY, CDR2 SMNVEV (reference sequence). The CDR3 coding sequence is TGTGCCAGCAGTCCCAGAGGACATGCCGGTATCTCTAACTATGGCTACACCTTC. It codes for CASSPRGHAGISNYGYTF.

The V and J genes are TRBV9 and TRBJ1-1; D remains unclear. CDR1 and CDR2 (germline): SGDLS, YYNGEE. The CDR3 has 12 amino acids. V was cut by 0 bases and J by 8 bases, with 8 bases left in between. CDR3 protein: CASSVADGEAFF. CDR3 bases: TGTGCCAGCAGCGTAGCCGACGGGGAAGCTTTCTTT.

The chain recombines TRBV15 with TRBJ2-1; possible D gene TRBD2, 5 bases. The germline gives CDR1 LNHNV, CDR2 YYDKDF (reference sequence). V lost 0 bases and J lost 0, with 12 bases in between. The CDR3 loop spans 17 amino acids. The CDR3 loop is CATSREVAGSSYNEQFF. CDR3 coding DNA: TGTGCCACCAGCAGAGAGGTGGCGGGCAGCTCCTACAATGAGCAGTTCTTC.

The chain uses TRBV7-2 and TRBJ2-3, with a possible D match to TRBD2 (7 bases). Trimming took 3 bases from V and 5 from J, leaving 12 bases between them. This CDR3 is 14 amino acids long. Germline CDR1 and CDR2: SGHTA and FQGNSA. CDR3 nucleotides: TGTGCCAGCAGCTTGGGAGGGGGGGAAGATACGCAGTATTTT. This gives the protein CASSLGGGEDTQYF.

This clone is a singleton in its sample. The V and J genes are TRBV4-3 and TRBJ2-2, with 7 bases aligning to TRBD2. V shed 0 bases, J shed 4 bases, and the junction held 17 bases outside the gene matches. This CDR3 contains 20 residues. CDR1 and CDR2 from the germline V gene are LGHNA and YSLEER. The CDR3 sequence: CASSQEASRGLAAPTGELFF. The CDR3 DNA is TGCGCCAGCAGCCAAGAGGCCTCCCGTGGTCTAGCGGCCCCCACCGGGGAGCTGTTTTTT.

This chain uses TRBV12-3 or TRBV12-4 with TRBJ2-7; no clear D. Trimming removed 3 bases from V and 1 base from J, with 7 bases in between. This CDR3 is 13 amino acids long. CDR3 coding DNA: TGTGCCAGCAGTTTGAGTTTGTCCTACGAGCAGTACTTC. It encodes CASSLSLSYEQYF.

The chain uses TRBV18 and TRBJ1-1, with 9 bases identical to TRBD1. The germline CDR1 and CDR2 sequences are KGHSH and LQKENI. The CDR3 runs 17 residues. The J segment lost 0 bases and the V segment lost 3 bases, leaving 8 bases of the junction unmatched. CDR3 region: CASSPVVQGAMNTEAFF. In DNA, the CDR3 is TGTGCCAGCTCACCGGTTGTACAGGGGGCTATGAACACTGAAGCTTTCTTT.

The gene calls are TRBV10-3 and TRBJ1-3; D not certain. The CDR3 totals 14 residues. CDR1 and CDR2 from the germline V gene are ENHRY and SYGVKD. The V gene lost 7 bases and the J gene lost 0 bases, with 10 bases spanning the gap. The CDR3 region is CAIIDNHSGNTIYF. DNA for the CDR3: TGTGCCATCATAGACAACCACTCTGGAAACACCATATATTTT.

This clone is a singleton in its sample. The chain couples TRBV2 to TRBJ1-6; D gene uncertain. This CDR3 has 15 amino acids. V shed 2 bases and J shed 6 bases, with 11 bases lying between them. Germline CDR1 and CDR2: SNHLY and FYNNEI. This CDR3 is CASSELQSVNSPLHF. The CDR3 nucleotides are TGTGCCAGCAGTGAATTGCAGTCAGTTAATTCACCCCTCCACTTT. Full variable domain (rest looked up from reference TRBV2 and TRBJ1-6): EPEVTQTPSHQVTQMGQEVILRCVPISNHLYFYWYRQILGQKVEFLVSFYNNEISEKSEIFDDQFSVERPDGSNFTLKIRSTKLEDSAMYFCASSELQSVNSPLHFGNGTRLTVT.

The chain has TRBV7-9 and TRBJ2-7, with 8 nucleotides matching TRBD1. The V gene end was trimmed by 5 bases and the J gene end by 5 bases; junction bases not matched to a gene: 11. Germline V gives CDR1 SEHNR, CDR2 FQNEAQ (reference sequence). There are 15 residues in the CDR3. The CDR3 loop is CASSLGQGTMNEQYF. The CDR3 DNA is TGTGCCAGCAGCCTAGGACAGGGAACTATGAACGAGCAGTACTTC.

This clone appeared a few times. The V call is TRBV7-9, the J call TRBJ2-2, with 7 bases fitting TRBD1. This CDR3 has 13 residues. The ends lost 10 bases at V and 7 bases at J; junction bases unmatched: 9. Germline assignment: CDR1 SEHNR and CDR2 FQNEAQ (reference sequence). The DNA for the CDR3 is TGTGCCACCCCACAGGGGTTAGGCGGGGAGCTGTTTTTT. Translation: CATPQGLGGELFF.

The gene calls are TRBV5-4 and TRBJ1-1; TRBD1 matches 10 bases. The CDR3 length is 15 residues. CDR1 is SGHNT, CDR2 YYREEE, per germline (reference sequence). Losses at the gene ends were 4 bases for V and 0 bases for J; bases not matched to a gene: 3. CDR3 nucleotides: TGTGCCAGCAGCCCGGGACAGGGGCTGAACACTGAAGCTTTCTTT. Translating gives CASSPGQGLNTEAFF.

The rearrangement uses TRBV15 and TRBJ2-3; TRBD2 might be the D (6 bases). V gave up 4 bases and J gave up 6 bases, with 26 bases separating them. The CDR3 is 18 amino acids. Germline-derived CDR1 and CDR2 are LNHNV and YYDKDF (reference sequence). Here the CDR3 DNA reads TGTGCCACCAGCACCCCCCGGGGAAAGGGAGGCCCGCGGGATACGCAGTATTTT. Protein sequence: CATSTPRGKGGPRDTQYF.

The CDR3 is CASSDPTGVGSPLHF. CDR3 in DNA: TGCGCCAGCAGCGACCCGACAGGGGTGGGCTCACCCCTCCACTTT. This chain joins TRBV5-1 and TRBJ1-6, with 8 bases matching TRBD1. The CDR3 is made up of 15 amino acids. V was clipped by 4 bases and J by 10 bases; unmatched bases: 10. Germline V CDR1 and CDR2: SGHRS, YFSETQ.

Written as DNA, the CDR3 is TGTGCCAGCAGTTCCTCTTTTGGCGAAAAACTGTTTTTT. It encodes CASSSSFGEKLFF. The V and J genes are TRBV27 and TRBJ1-4; D is uncertain. The CDR3 sequence is 13 residues long. Germline values: CDR1 MNHEY, CDR2 SMNVEV (reference sequence). The V end was cut by 4 bases, the J end by 8 bases, with 11 bases between.

CDR3 protein: CASSPGGGNTIYF. The CDR3 nucleotides read TGTGCCAGCAGCCCAGGAGGTGGAAACACCATATATTTT. This chain links TRBV28 with TRBJ1-3; D remains unclear. There are 13 residues in the CDR3. V shed 6 bases and J shed 3 bases, with 9 bases lying between them. CDR1 is MDHEN, CDR2 SYDVKM, per germline. Using reference TRBV28 and TRBJ1-3 for the parts outside the CDR3, the full variable domain is DVKVTQSSRYLVKRTGEKVFLECVQDMDHENMFWYRQDPGLGLRLIYFSYDVKMKEKGDIPEGYSVSREKKERFSLILESASTNQTSMYLCASSPGGGNTIYFGEGSWLTVV.

The rearrangement links TRBV6-2 or TRBV6-3 to TRBJ1-5, with 7 nucleotides matching TRBD1. The CDR3 is 17 amino acids. V gave up 5 bases and J gave up 2 bases; unmatched junction bases: 12. Germline CDR1 reads MNHEY; CDR2 reads SVGEGT. As DNA, the CDR3 is TGTGCCAGCAGTAGGGAAGTAGGGGGCATGGGCAATCAGCCCCAGCATTTT. Translation gives CASSREVGGMGNQPQHF.

This clone was seen once. The rearrangement links TRBV3-1 (or the pseudogene TRBV3-2) to TRBJ2-7; D unresolved. Trimming removed 3 bases from V and 2 bases from J, with 5 bases in between. This CDR3 spans 12 amino acids. Germline CDR1 is LGHDT and CDR2 is YNNKEL (reference sequence). CDR3 residues: CASSHLTYEQYF. In DNA, the CDR3 is TGTGCCAGCAGCCACCTAACCTACGAGCAGTACTTC.

The CDR3 DNA sequence: TGTGCCAGCAGCCTACAGGGGGGGACTGAAGCTTTCTTT. Its translation is CASSLQGGTEAFF. The chain links TRBV6-2 or TRBV6-3 to TRBJ1-1; 8 nucleotides agree with TRBD1. Germline V gene data show CDR1 as MNHEY and CDR2 as SVGEGT. J lost 5 bases, V lost 6 bases, and 5 bases had no gene match. This CDR3 contains 13 residues.

The chain employs TRBV30 and TRBJ1-1; TRBD1 aligns across 7 bases. V dropped 2 bases and J dropped 4; count of bases not matched to a gene: 7. CDR1 is GTSNPN, CDR2 SVGIG, per germline (reference sequence). This CDR3 spans 14 amino acids. The DNA for the CDR3 is TGTGCCTGGAGTTTCAGACAGGGAGGCACTGAAGCTTTCTTT. Translation: CAWSFRQGGTEAFF.